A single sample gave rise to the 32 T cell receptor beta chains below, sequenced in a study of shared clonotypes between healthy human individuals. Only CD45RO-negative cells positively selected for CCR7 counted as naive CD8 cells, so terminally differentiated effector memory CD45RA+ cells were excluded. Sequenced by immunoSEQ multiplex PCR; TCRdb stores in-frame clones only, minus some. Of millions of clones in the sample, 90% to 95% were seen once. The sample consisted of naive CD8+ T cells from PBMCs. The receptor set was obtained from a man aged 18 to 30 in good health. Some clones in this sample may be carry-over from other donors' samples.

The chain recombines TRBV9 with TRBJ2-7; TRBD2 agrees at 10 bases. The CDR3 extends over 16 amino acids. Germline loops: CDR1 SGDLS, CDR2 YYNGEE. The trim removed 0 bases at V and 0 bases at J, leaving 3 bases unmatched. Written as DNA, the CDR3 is TGTGCCAGCAGCGTAGGTTCTAGCGGGAGCTCCTACGAGCAGTACTTC. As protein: CASSVGSSGSSYEQYF. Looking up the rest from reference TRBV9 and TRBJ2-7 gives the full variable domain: DSGVTQTPKHLITATGQRVTLRCSPRSGDLSVYWYQQSLDQGLQFLIQYYNGEERAKGNILERFSAQQFPDLHSELNLSSLELGDSALYFCASSVGSSGSSYEQYFGPGTRLTVT.

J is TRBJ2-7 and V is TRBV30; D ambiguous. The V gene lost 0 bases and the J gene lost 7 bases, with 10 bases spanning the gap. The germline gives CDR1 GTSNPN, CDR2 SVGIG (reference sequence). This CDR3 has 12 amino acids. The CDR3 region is CAWSVRSREQYF. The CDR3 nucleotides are TGTGCCTGGAGTGTGCGCAGCCGGGAGCAGTACTTC. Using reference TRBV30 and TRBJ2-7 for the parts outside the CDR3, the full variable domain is SQTIHQWPATLVQPVGSPLSLECTVEGTSNPNLYWYRQAAGRGLQLLFYSVGIGQISSEVPQNLSASRPQDRQFILSSKKLLLSDSGFYLCAWSVRSREQYFGPGTRLTVT.

DNA for the CDR3: TGTGCCAGCAGACCCCACTCCCTCGGAGAGACCCAGTACTTC. Translating gives CASRPHSLGETQYF. The chain combines TRBV13 with TRBJ2-5; D gene uncertain. The CDR3 contains 14 residues. The V end lost 6 bases, the J end lost 4 bases, and 15 bases lay between the germline ends. Germline-derived CDR1 and CDR2 are PRHDT and FYEKMQ (reference sequence).

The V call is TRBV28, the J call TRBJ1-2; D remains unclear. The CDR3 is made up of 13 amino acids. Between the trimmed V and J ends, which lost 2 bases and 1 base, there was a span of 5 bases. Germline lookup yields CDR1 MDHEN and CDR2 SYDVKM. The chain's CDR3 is CASSLQSNYGYTF. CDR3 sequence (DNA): TGTGCCAGCAGTTTACAGAGTAACTATGGCTACACCTTC.

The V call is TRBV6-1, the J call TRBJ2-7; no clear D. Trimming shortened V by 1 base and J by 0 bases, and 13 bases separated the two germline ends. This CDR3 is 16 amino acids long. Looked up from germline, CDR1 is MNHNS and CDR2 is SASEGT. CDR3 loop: CASSEVGRANSYEQYF. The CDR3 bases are TGTGCCAGCAGTGAAGTGGGTCGGGCCAACTCCTACGAGCAGTACTTC.

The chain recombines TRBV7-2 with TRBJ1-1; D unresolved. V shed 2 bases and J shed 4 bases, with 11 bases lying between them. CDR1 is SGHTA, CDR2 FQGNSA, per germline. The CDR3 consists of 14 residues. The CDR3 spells CASSLMGYRTEAFF. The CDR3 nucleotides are TGTGCCAGCAGCTTAATGGGTTACCGCACTGAAGCTTTCTTT.

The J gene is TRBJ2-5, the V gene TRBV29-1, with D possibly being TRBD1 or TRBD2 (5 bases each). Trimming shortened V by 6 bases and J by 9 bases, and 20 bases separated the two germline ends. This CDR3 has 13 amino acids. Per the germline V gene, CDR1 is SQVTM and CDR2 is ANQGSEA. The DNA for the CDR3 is TGCAGCGTGCCCGGGACCCAGGGTAGGGCCCAGTACTTC. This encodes CSVPGTQGRAQYF.

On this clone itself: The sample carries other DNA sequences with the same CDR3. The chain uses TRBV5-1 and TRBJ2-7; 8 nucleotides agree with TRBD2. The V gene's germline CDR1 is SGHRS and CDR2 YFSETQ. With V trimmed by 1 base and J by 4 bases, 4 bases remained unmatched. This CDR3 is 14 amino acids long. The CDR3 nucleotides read TGCGCCAGCAGCTTGACTAGCGGAACTTACGAGCAGTACTTC. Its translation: CASSLTSGTYEQYF.

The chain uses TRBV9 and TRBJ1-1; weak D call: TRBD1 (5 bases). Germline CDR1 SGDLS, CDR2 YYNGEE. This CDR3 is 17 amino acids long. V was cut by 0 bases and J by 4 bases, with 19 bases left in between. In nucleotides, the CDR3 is TGTGCCAGCAGCGTAGAGTGGGAGAGTGTCGGGGGCACTGAAGCTTTCTTT. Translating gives CASSVEWESVGGTEAFF.

Here the CDR3 DNA reads TGTGCCAGCAGCTTACTCCACAGGGGGAATACCGCAACTAATGAAAAACTGTTTTTT. Encoded protein: CASSLLHRGNTATNEKLFF. This rearrangement joins TRBV7-6 to TRBJ1-4; 8 nucleotides match TRBD1. CDR3 length: 19 residues. The J segment lost 0 bases and the V segment lost 2 bases, leaving 11 bases of the junction unmatched. Germline lookup yields CDR1 SGHVS and CDR2 FNYEAQ.

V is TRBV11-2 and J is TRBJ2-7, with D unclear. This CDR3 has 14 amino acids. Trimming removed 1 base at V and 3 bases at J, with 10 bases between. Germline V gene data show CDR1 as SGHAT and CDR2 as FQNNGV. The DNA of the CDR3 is TGTGCCAGCAGCTTAGTGGTCGGGCGCTACGAGCAGTACTTC. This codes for CASSLVVGRYEQYF.

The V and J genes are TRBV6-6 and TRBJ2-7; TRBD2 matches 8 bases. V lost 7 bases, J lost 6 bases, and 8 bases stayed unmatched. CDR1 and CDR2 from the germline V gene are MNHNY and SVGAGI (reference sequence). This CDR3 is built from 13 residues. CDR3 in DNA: TGTGCCAGCAACCCGGCGGGGGGCCGCGAGCAGTACTTC. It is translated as CASNPAGGREQYF.

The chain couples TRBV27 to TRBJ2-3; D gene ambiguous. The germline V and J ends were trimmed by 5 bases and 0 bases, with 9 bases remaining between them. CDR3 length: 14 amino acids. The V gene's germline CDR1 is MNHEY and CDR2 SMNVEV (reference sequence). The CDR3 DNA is TGTGCCAGCAGTCCCATAGGGAGCACAGATACGCAGTATTTT. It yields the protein CASSPIGSTDTQYF.

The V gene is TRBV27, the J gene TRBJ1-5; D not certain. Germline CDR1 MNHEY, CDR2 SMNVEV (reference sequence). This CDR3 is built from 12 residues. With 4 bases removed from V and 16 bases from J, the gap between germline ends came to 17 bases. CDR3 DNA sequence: TGTGCCAGCAGTTCAGCGGACGGAGTGGGACATTTT. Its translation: CASSSADGVGHF.

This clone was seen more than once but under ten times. The CDR3 bases are TGTGCCAGCAGCCAAGTCGGGGTAGGGAAACTGTTTTTT. Protein product: CASSQVGVGKLFF. This rearrangement joins TRBV14 to TRBJ1-4; D unresolved. Trimming cost V 1 base and J 11 bases, with 11 bases left between them. In germline, CDR1 is SGHDN, CDR2 FVKESK. This CDR3 region has 13 residues. Based on the CDR3 plus reference TRBV14 and TRBJ1-4, the full variable domain is EAGVTQFPSHSVIEKGQTVTLRCDPISGHDNLYWYRRVMGKEIKFLLHFVKESKQDESGMPNNRFLAERTGGTYSTLKVQPAELEDSGVYFCASSQVGVGKLFFGSGTQLSVL.

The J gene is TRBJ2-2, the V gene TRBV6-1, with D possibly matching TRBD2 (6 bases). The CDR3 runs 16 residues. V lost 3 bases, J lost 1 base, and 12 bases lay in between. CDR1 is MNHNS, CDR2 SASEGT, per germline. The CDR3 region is CASSDPGLQNTGELFF. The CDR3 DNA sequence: TGTGCCAGCAGTGACCCGGGACTCCAGAACACCGGGGAGCTGTTTTTT.

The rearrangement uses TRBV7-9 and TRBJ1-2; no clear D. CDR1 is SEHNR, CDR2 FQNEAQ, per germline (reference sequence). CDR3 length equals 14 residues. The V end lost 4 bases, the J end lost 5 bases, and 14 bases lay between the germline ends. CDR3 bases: TGTGCCAGCAGCTATGGACTGTCGACTTATGGCTACACCTTC. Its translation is CASSYGLSTYGYTF. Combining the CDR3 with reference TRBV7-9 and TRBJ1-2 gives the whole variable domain DTGVSQNPRHKITKRGQNVTFRCDPISEHNRLYWYRQTLGQGPEFLTYFQNEAQLEKSRLLSDRFSAERPKGSFSTLEIQRTEQGDSAMYLCASSYGLSTYGYTFGSGTRLTVV.

CDR3 region: CASSVGSSGSYEQYF. CDR3 DNA sequence: TGTGCCAGTAGTGTTGGATCTAGCGGATCCTACGAGCAGTACTTC. The chain carries TRBV19 and TRBJ2-7, with 7 nucleotides matching TRBD2. Germline V CDR1 and CDR2: LNHDA, SQIVND (reference sequence). This CDR3 comprises 15 residues. V gave up 5 bases and J gave up 1 base; unmatched junction bases: 8.

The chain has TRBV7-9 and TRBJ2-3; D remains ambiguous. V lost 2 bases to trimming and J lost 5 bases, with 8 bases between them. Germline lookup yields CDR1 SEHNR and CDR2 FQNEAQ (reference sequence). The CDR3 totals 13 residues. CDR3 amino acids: CASSLQRGDTQYF. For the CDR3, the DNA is TGTGCCAGCAGCTTACAGCGAGGAGATACGCAGTATTTT.

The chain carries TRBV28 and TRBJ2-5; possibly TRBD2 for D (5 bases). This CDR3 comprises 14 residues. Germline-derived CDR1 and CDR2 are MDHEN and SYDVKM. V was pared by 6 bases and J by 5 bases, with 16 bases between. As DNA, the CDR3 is TGTGCCAGCAGACCGACTACAGTATTGGAGACCCAGTACTTC. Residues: CASRPTTVLETQYF.

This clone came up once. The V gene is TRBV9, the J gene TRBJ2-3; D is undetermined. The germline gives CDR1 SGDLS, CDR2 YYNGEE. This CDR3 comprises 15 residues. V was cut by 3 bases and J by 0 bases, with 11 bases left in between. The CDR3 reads CASSAYSSSTDTQYF. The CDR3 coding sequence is TGTGCCAGCAGCGCGTACTCTTCTAGCACAGATACGCAGTATTTT. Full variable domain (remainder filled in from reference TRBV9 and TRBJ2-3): DSGVTQTPKHLITATGQRVTLRCSPRSGDLSVYWYQQSLDQGLQFLIQYYNGEERAKGNILERFSAQQFPDLHSELNLSSLELGDSALYFCASSAYSSSTDTQYFGPGTRLTVL.

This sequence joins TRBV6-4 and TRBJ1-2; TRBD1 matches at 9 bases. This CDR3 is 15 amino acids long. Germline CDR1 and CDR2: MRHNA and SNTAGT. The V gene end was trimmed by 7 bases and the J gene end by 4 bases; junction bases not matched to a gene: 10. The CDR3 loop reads CASKPGQGSIYGYTF. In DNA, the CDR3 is TGTGCCAGCAAGCCCGGACAGGGGAGCATCTATGGCTACACCTTC.

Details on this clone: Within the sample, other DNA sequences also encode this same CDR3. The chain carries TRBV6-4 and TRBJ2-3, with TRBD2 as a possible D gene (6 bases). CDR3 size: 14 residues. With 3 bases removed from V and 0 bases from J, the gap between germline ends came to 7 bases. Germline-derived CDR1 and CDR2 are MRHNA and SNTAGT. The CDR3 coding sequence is TGTGCCAGCAGTGATGGGACTAGCACAGATACGCAGTATTTT. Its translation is CASSDGTSTDTQYF.

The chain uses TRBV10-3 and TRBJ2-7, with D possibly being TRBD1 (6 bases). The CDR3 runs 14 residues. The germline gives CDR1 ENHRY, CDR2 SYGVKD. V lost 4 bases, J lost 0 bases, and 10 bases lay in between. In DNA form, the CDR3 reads TGTGCCATCAGTGTCGGACAGCTCTCCTACGAGCAGTACTTC. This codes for CAISVGQLSYEQYF.

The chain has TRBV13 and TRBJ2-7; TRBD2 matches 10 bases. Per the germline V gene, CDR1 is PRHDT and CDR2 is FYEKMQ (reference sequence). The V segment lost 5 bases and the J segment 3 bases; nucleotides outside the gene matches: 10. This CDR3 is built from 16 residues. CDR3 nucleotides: TGTGCCAGCAGCCGAGTGCGCACTAGCGGGGACTACGAGCAGTACTTC. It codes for CASSRVRTSGDYEQYF.

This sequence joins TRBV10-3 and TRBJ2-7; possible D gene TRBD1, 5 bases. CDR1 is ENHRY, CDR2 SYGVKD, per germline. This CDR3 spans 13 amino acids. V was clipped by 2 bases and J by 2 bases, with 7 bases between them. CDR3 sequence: CAISEVRAYEQYF. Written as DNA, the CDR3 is TGTGCCATCAGTGAGGTCAGGGCCTACGAGCAGTACTTC.

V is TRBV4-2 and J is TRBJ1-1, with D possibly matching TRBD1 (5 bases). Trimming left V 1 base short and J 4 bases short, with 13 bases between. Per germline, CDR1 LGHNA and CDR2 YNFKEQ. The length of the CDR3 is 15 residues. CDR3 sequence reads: CASSQATGDGTEAFF. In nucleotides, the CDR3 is TGTGCCAGCAGCCAAGCCACGGGGGATGGCACTGAAGCTTTCTTT.

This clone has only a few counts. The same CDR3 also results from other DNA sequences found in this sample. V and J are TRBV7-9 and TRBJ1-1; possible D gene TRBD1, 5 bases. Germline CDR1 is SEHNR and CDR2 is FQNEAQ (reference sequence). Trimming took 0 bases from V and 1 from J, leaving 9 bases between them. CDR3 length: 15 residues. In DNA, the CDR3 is TGTGCCAGCAGCTTAGCCCAGGGACCGAACACTGAAGCTTTCTTT. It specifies CASSLAQGPNTEAFF.

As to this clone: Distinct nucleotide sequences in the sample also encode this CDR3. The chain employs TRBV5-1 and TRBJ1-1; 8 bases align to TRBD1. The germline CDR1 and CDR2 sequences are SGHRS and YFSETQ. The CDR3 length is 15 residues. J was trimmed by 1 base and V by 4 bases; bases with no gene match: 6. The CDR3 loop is CASSPTGTGNTEAFF. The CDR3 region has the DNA TGCGCCAGCAGCCCCACGGGGACAGGGAACACTGAAGCTTTCTTT.

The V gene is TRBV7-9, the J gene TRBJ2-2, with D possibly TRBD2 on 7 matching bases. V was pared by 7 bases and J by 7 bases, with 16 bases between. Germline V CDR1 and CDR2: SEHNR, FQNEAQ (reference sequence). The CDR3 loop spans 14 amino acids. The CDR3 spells CASTGGATLGELFF. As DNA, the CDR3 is TGTGCCAGCACTGGGGGGGCAACCCTCGGGGAGCTGTTTTTT. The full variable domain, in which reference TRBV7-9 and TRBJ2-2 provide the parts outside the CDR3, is DTGVSQNPRHKITKRGQNVTFRCDPISEHNRLYWYRQTLGQGPEFLTYFQNEAQLEKSRLLSDRFSAERPKGSFSTLEIQRTEQGDSAMYLCASTGGATLGELFFGEGSRLTVL.

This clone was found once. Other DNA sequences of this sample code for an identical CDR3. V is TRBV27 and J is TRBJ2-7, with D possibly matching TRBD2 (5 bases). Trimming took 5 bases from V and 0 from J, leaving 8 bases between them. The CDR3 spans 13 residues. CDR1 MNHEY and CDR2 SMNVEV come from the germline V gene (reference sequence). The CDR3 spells CASSPSSSYEQYF. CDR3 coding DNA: TGTGCCAGCAGTCCTAGCTCCTCCTACGAGCAGTACTTC.

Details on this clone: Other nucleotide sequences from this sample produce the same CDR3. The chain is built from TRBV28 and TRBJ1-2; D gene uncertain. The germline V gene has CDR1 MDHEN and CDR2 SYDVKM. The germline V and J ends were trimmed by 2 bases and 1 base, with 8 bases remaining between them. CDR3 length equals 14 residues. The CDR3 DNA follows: TGTGCCAGCAGTTTAGGGCGGGGTAACTATGGCTACACCTTC. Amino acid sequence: CASSLGRGNYGYTF.